Below are 32 T cell receptor beta chains sequenced from a single sample in a study of cytomegalovirus exposure and HLA in healthy donors. Primers included in the PCR were 60 Vbeta and 13 Jbeta primers. Here immunoSEQ multiplex PCR was the method, and the copy in TCRdb shows in-frame clones only, minus some. Of around 180,000 clones in the sample, approximately 80% were seen once. Sequenced sample: PBMCs. The receptors shown here come from a woman aged 35 to 49 in good health and CMV-seronegative.

This clone was found a few times. DNA for the CDR3: TGCGCCAGCAGCTCCCTACAGGGGGCCCCCTACAATGAGCAGTTCTTC. Translated, it gives CASSSLQGAPYNEQFF. This chain links TRBV5-1 with TRBJ2-1; 9 bases align to TRBD1. V lost 3 bases to trimming and J lost 2 bases; unmatched junction nucleotides: 6. The length of the CDR3 is 16 residues. Per the germline V gene, CDR1 is SGHRS and CDR2 is YFSETQ.

V gene TRBV4-1 combines with J gene TRBJ1-1; TRBD1 might be the D (5 bases). V lost 4 bases, J lost 4 bases, and 19 bases lay in between. The CDR3 loop spans 16 amino acids. The germline V gene encodes CDR1 MGHRA and CDR2 YSYEKL. DNA for the CDR3: TGCGCCAGCAGCCGCGGACACGCCGGGAGGAGCACTGAAGCTTTCTTT. Its translation is CASSRGHAGRSTEAFF.

As concerns this clone: Additional DNA sequences in this sample encode the identical CDR3. The V and J genes are TRBV5-1 and TRBJ2-5; 8 nucleotides align to TRBD2. There are 14 residues in the CDR3. Germline V gives CDR1 SGHRS, CDR2 YFSETQ. The V and J ends lost 3 bases and 5 bases, in that order; junction bases with no gene match: 6. The CDR3: CASSSTGGLETQYF. DNA of the CDR3: TGCGCCAGCAGCTCTACGGGAGGGCTCGAGACCCAGTACTTC.

This clone was observed a few times. J is TRBJ2-1 and V is TRBV11-2; 9 bases align to TRBD2. Trimming at V came to 5 bases and at J to 6 bases, leaving 8 bases not matched to a gene. This CDR3 is 15 amino acids long. Germline CDR1 SGHAT, CDR2 FQNNGV. The CDR3 DNA sequence: TGTGCCAGCAGCGTGACTAGCGGAGGACGCAATGAGCAGTTCTTC. Its protein is CASSVTSGGRNEQFF. Full variable domain (outside the CDR3, taken from reference TRBV11-2 and TRBJ2-1): EAGVAQSPRYKIIEKRQSVAFWCNPISGHATLYWYQQILGQGPKLLIQFQNNGVVDDSQLPKDRFSAERLKGVDSTLKIQPAKLEDSAVYLCASSVTSGGRNEQFFGPGTRLTVL.

The V and J genes are TRBV18 and TRBJ1-1; D remains unclear. V lost 5 bases to trimming and J lost 3 bases, with 10 bases between them. The CDR3 totals 13 residues. In germline, CDR1 is KGHSH, CDR2 LQKENI. CDR3 sequence (DNA): TGTGCCAGCTCAGATGTGCAGGACACTGAAGCTTTCTTT. Residues: CASSDVQDTEAFF.

This chain uses TRBV5-1 with TRBJ1-1; 7 positions match TRBD1. The germline V gene encodes CDR1 SGHRS and CDR2 YFSETQ. The CDR3 totals 14 residues. The junction had 6 bases not matched to a gene; V was cut back by 3 bases and J by 4 bases. CDR3 DNA sequence: TGCGCCAGCAGCTATTCAACAGGGGCCACTGAAGCTTTCTTT. Translation: CASSYSTGATEAFF.

The chain has TRBV4-1 and TRBJ2-2; possibly TRBD2 for D (6 bases). V was cut by 4 bases and J by 1 base, with 13 bases left in between. CDR1 and CDR2 from the germline V gene are MGHRA and YSYEKL. The CDR3 spans 16 residues. CDR3 DNA sequence: TGCGCCAGCAGCCCCCAGGGAGGTAGGAACACCGGGGAGCTGTTTTTT. Translating it yields CASSPQGGRNTGELFF.

This clone was counted between two and nine times. The chain joins TRBV29-1 to TRBJ2-1, with 11 bases identical to TRBD2. This CDR3 comprises 14 residues. Germline V lookup: CDR1 SQVTM, CDR2 ANQGSEA. Germline trimming cut 6 bases from V and 4 bases from J; bases unmatched to any gene: 5. CDR3 sequence reads: CSVLAGATYNEQFF. As DNA, the CDR3 is TGCAGCGTACTAGCGGGAGCAACGTACAATGAGCAGTTCTTC.

The genes are TRBV7-2 and TRBJ2-1, with TRBD2 matching over 13 bases. The V gene's germline CDR1 is SGHTA and CDR2 FQGNSA. Germline trimming cut 6 bases from V and 0 bases from J; bases unmatched to any gene: 5. CDR3 length: 17 residues. CDR3 sequence: CASRGLAGWSSYNEQFF. The DNA for the CDR3 is TGTGCCAGCAGGGGACTAGCGGGATGGAGCTCCTACAATGAGCAGTTCTTC.

J is TRBJ2-5 and V is TRBV10-3; TRBD2 agrees at 8 bases. The DNA end is more similar to TRBJ2-7, so the J call may be wrong. The CDR3 loop spans 14 amino acids. The germline CDR1 and CDR2 sequences are ENHRY and SYGVKD. CDR3 sequence reads: CATEPAGGIYEQYF. The CDR3 DNA reads as TGTGCCACCGAACCCGCGGGAGGAATCTACGAGCAGTACTTC.

This clone appeared a few times. The rearrangement uses TRBV30 and TRBJ1-3; TRBD1 agrees at 9 bases. Germline loops: CDR1 GTSNPN, CDR2 SVGIG (reference sequence). CDR3 length equals 18 residues. Losses at the gene ends were 0 bases for V and 1 base for J; bases not matched to a gene: 10. The CDR3 nucleotides are TGTGCCTGGAGTGTGGGACAGGGTGGCTCGACTTCTGGAAACACCATATATTTT. Encoded protein: CAWSVGQGGSTSGNTIYF.

The V gene is TRBV5-1, the J gene TRBJ1-3, with unresolved D. Deletions cut 4 bases from V and 4 bases from J, with 9 bases between. The CDR3 length is 13 residues. In germline, CDR1 is SGHRS, CDR2 YFSETQ. The CDR3 reads CASSPVGGNTIYF. CDR3 DNA: TGCGCCAGCAGCCCAGTGGGCGGAAACACCATATATTTT. Full variable domain (missing parts from reference TRBV5-1 and TRBJ1-3): KAGVTQTPRYLIKTRGQQVTLSCSPISGHRSVSWYQQTPGQGLQFLFEYFSETQRNKGNFPGRFSGRQFSNSRSEMNVSTLELGDSALYLCASSPVGGNTIYFGEGSWLTVV.

The chain employs TRBV7-2 and TRBJ2-7, with a possible D match to TRBD2 (6 bases). Trimming pared 6 bases from V and 6 bases from J, leaving 15 bases between. The CDR3 has 13 residues. The germline V gene encodes CDR1 SGHTA and CDR2 FQGNSA. CDR3 bases: TGTGCCAGCAGGGAACGGGAGTGGGGCGAGCAGTACTTC. This gives the protein CASREREWGEQYF.

In DNA, the CDR3 is TGCAGCGTCCAGGGACTAGCGGGAAAGACCGGGGAGCTGTTTTTT. Its protein product is CSVQGLAGKTGELFF. The chain recombines TRBV29-1 with TRBJ2-2, with 13 bases matching TRBD2. Germline CDR1 SQVTM, CDR2 ANQGSEA. This CDR3 comprises 15 residues. V was clipped by 6 bases and J by 5 bases; unmatched bases: 6.

This chain links TRBV7-8 with TRBJ1-1; D uncertain. Between the trimmed V and J ends, which lost 5 bases and 6 bases, there was a span of 13 bases. The germline V gene encodes CDR1 SGHVS and CDR2 FQNEAQ. There are 13 residues in the CDR3. The CDR3 here is CASSPIGGAEAFF. CDR3 in DNA: TGTGCCAGCAGCCCGATCGGAGGCGCTGAAGCTTTCTTT.

The chain couples TRBV5-4 to TRBJ2-7, with D maybe TRBD2 (7 bases). The V end lost 0 bases, the J end lost 4 bases, and 14 bases lay between the germline ends. CDR1 and CDR2 (germline): SGHNT, YYREEE (reference sequence). CDR3 length equals 15 residues. CDR3 loop: CASSLEGGKQYEQYV. The CDR3 region has the DNA TGTGCCAGCAGCTTGGAGGGGGGGAAACAGTACGAGCAGTACGTC.

With respect to this clone: One junction end does not reproduce the germline sequence, and a read error may be involved. This chain connects TRBV29-1 to TRBJ1-4; TRBD1 aligns across 9 bases. The CDR3 length is 13 residues. CDR1 is SQVTM, CDR2 ANQGSEA, per germline. CDR3 residues: CSVGTGTSEKLFF. Here the CDR3 DNA reads TGCAGCGTCGGGACAGGGACTAGTGAAAAACTGTTTTTT.

For the CDR3, the DNA is TGCGCCAGCAGCTTGCAGGGGTTCATGAACACTGAAGCTTTCTTT. This translates into CASSLQGFMNTEAFF. The rearrangement uses TRBV5-1 and TRBJ1-1; D possibly corresponds to TRBD1 (6 bases). Deletions cut 1 base from V and 0 bases from J, with 10 bases between. There are 15 residues in the CDR3. In germline, CDR1 is SGHRS, CDR2 YFSETQ.

This clone came up a few times. J is TRBJ2-2 and V is TRBV7-2; TRBD2 agrees at 9 bases. The V and J ends lost 5 bases and 5 bases, in that order; junction bases with no gene match: 6. The germline V gene has CDR1 SGHTA and CDR2 FQGNSA. The CDR3 contains 15 residues. CDR3 DNA: TGTGCCAGCAGCCCTCGACTAGCGGAAACCGGGGAGCTGTTTTTT. The encoded protein is CASSPRLAETGELFF. Together with reference TRBV7-2 and TRBJ2-2, the CDR3 gives the full variable domain: GAGVSQSPSNKVTEKGKDVELRCDPISGHTALYWYRQSLGQGLEFLIYFQGNSAPDKSGLPSDRFSAERTGGSVSTLTIQRTQQEDSAVYLCASSPRLAETGELFFGEGSRLTVL.

As DNA, the CDR3 is TGTGCCAGTCGGACAGGGGGCGCCGATGAAAAACTGTTTTTT. Translated, it gives CASRTGGADEKLFF. This sequence joins TRBV19 and TRBJ1-4; 11 bases are shared with TRBD1. With 8 bases clipped from V and 6 bases from J, the junction kept 5 bases outside the gene matches. The germline gives CDR1 LNHDA, CDR2 SQIVND (reference sequence). This CDR3 has 14 amino acids.

As for this clone: One end of the junction does not line up with germline, which may come from a read error. This chain links TRBV7-9 with TRBJ2-2; 10 positions agree with TRBD1. The CDR3 sequence is 14 residues long. CDR1 is SEHNR, CDR2 FQNEAQ, per germline (reference sequence). The CDR3 nucleotides read TGTTCCAGCAGCCGGACAGGGGGGACCGGGGAGCTGTTTTTT. It translates to CSSSRTGGTGELFF.

This clone was recorded only once. The rearrangement joins TRBV2 to TRBJ2-1, with 11 bases that match TRBD2. The ends lost 8 bases at V and 7 bases at J; junction bases unmatched: 10. This CDR3 region has 15 residues. Germline CDR1 is SNHLY and CDR2 is FYNNEI. The CDR3 nucleotides read TGTGCCAGCTGCCCGGGACTAGCGGACCTTAATGAGCAGTTCTTC. It is translated as CASCPGLADLNEQFF.

The chain is built from TRBV10-3 and TRBJ1-2; TRBD1 agrees at 9 bases. The CDR3 totals 14 residues. V lost 6 bases and J lost 4; bases outside the gene matches: 6. CDR1 and CDR2 (germline): ENHRY, SYGVKD. This CDR3 is CAISDRGQGYGYTF. In DNA form, the CDR3 reads TGTGCCATCAGCGATAGGGGACAGGGCTATGGCTACACCTTC.

This rearrangement joins TRBV19 to TRBJ1-1, with 8 bases identical to TRBD1. The length of the CDR3 is 13 residues. V gave up 8 bases and J gave up 5 bases; unmatched junction bases: 7. The germline V gene has CDR1 LNHDA and CDR2 SQIVND (reference sequence). This chain's CDR3 is CASGQGRYTEAFF. The CDR3 DNA is TGTGCCAGTGGACAGGGAAGGTATACTGAAGCTTTCTTT.

J is TRBJ2-3 and V is TRBV7-2; 10 positions agree with TRBD2. The CDR3 length is 16 residues. The V and J ends lost 1 base and 4 bases, in that order; junction bases with no gene match: 5. CDR1 is SGHTA, CDR2 FQGNSA, per germline. CDR3: CASSLVPSGSSDTQYF. DNA of the CDR3: TGTGCCAGCAGCTTAGTCCCTAGCGGGAGCTCAGATACGCAGTATTTT. Full variable domain (outside the CDR3, taken from reference TRBV7-2 and TRBJ2-3): GAGVSQSPSNKVTEKGKDVELRCDPISGHTALYWYRQSLGQGLEFLIYFQGNSAPDKSGLPSDRFSAERTGGSVSTLTIQRTQQEDSAVYLCASSLVPSGSSDTQYFGPGTRLTVL.

The chain combines TRBV6-1 with TRBJ1-2, with D tentatively TRBD1 (5 bases). This CDR3 comprises 14 residues. Trimming removed 2 bases from V and 8 bases from J, with 15 bases in between. Germline CDR1 and CDR2: MNHNS and SASEGT. The CDR3: CASSEIVGEAGYTF. The CDR3 bases are TGTGCCAGCAGTGAAATAGTGGGGGAGGCGGGCTACACCTTC.

The chain carries TRBV5-1 and TRBJ1-2; D perhaps matches TRBD1 (5 bases). The CDR3 extends over 14 amino acids. V lost 5 bases and J 8 bases, leaving 19 bases between the germline ends. Germline-derived CDR1 and CDR2 are SGHRS and YFSETQ. The CDR3, as DNA: TGCGCCAGCAGGCCGCCGGGACTCTTTTCGGGCTACACCTTC. It specifies CASRPPGLFSGYTF.

The CDR3 reads CASSPQGGEKLFF. The CDR3 DNA reads as TGTGCCAGCAGCCCGCAGGGTGGGGAAAAACTGTTTTTT. The V and J genes are TRBV5-4 and TRBJ1-4, with D maybe TRBD1 (5 bases). The CDR3 runs 13 residues. V lost 4 bases and J lost 8, with 12 bases in between. Germline CDR1 reads SGHNT; CDR2 reads YYREEE (reference sequence).

This chain links TRBV18 with TRBJ1-1; 7 bases agree with TRBD1. Germline CDR1 is KGHSH and CDR2 is LQKENI. This CDR3 has 14 residues. J gave up 0 bases and V 5 bases, and 3 bases lay outside the gene matches. For the CDR3, the DNA is TGTGCCAGCTCATTAGGACAGGTGAACACTGAAGCTTTCTTT. Amino acid sequence: CASSLGQVNTEAFF. Complete variable domain (other parts from reference TRBV18 and TRBJ1-1): NAGVMQNPRHLVRRRGQEARLRCSPMKGHSHVYWYRQLPEEGLKFMVYLQKENIIDESGMPKERFSAEFPKEGPSILRIQQVVRGDSAAYFCASSLGQVNTEAFFGQGTRLTVV.

The chain employs TRBV29-1 and TRBJ1-2, with 11 positions matching TRBD1. Per germline, CDR1 SQVTM and CDR2 ANQGSEA. V was pared by 7 bases and J by 2 bases, with 6 bases of the junction left unmatched. The CDR3 covers 14 residues. CDR3 in amino acids: CSGGTGGTNYGYTF. CDR3 DNA: TGCAGCGGGGGGACAGGGGGGACGAACTATGGCTACACCTTC.

V usage is TRBV5-4 and J usage is TRBJ2-6; a possible D gene is TRBD1 (5 bases). Between the trimmed V and J ends, which lost 0 bases and 1 base, there was a span of 8 bases. The CDR3 is 16 residues long. From germline, CDR1 is SGHNT and CDR2 YYREEE (reference sequence). The CDR3 region is CASSLVGVSGANVLTF. The CDR3 bases are TGTGCCAGCAGCTTGGTAGGGGTTTCTGGGGCCAACGTCCTGACTTTC.

The V call is TRBV19, the J call TRBJ1-4; D possibly corresponds to TRBD1 (6 bases). V lost 3 bases to trimming and J lost 10 bases, with 21 bases between them. This CDR3 has 16 residues. Germline V gives CDR1 LNHDA, CDR2 SQIVND (reference sequence). CDR3 sequence reads: CASSMGGGRGIGKLFF. CDR3 sequence (DNA): TGTGCCAGTAGTATGGGGGGGGGCAGGGGAATTGGAAAACTGTTTTTT.